What follows describes a single T cell receptor beta chain. The data were obtained in a study of T-cell memory formation after mild COVID-19. TCRdb re-analysed the 5' RACE reads in MiXCR, keeping a single row per CDR3 protein. The table includes a few hundred thousand distinct CDR3 sequences, around 28% detected once. This CDR3 contains 15 residues. V lost 2 bases and J lost 10; bases outside the gene matches: 11. Germline V CDR1 and CDR2: SEHNR, FQNEAQ (reference sequence). This sequence originates from an adult woman who had mild COVID-19 (a few samples of this study predate the infection). Cell type and time point are not known. This sequence joins TRBV7-9 and TRBJ2-7; TRBD1 agrees at 10 bases. The sample consisted of PBMCs or a T cell subset sorted from them (not recorded which). The CDR3 protein is CASSLTSGQGIEQYF. CDR3 DNA: TGTGCCAGCAGCTTAACCTCGGGACAGGGGATAGAACAGTACTTC.